The entry below describes one T cell receptor beta chain. The target antigen is unknown. This sample was included in a study of glioma-infiltrating T cells after dendritic cell vaccination. Whole-study findings and limits: Patients with more pretreatment TILs had longer time to progression and survival. Only a small number of patients had complete blood and tumor samples.

The immunoSEQ assay amplified TCRB CDR3 from up to 2 ug DNA. Primers: 60 V beta forward and 13 J beta reverse. Profiled with immunoSEQ multiplex PCR; TCRdb holds only in-frame clones, not every one. The top ten hold 3.2% of the sample, which has roughly 82,000 clones, around nine tenths seen once. V lost 8 bases and J lost 3, with 16 bases in between. The CDR3 is made up of 15 amino acids. Germline V lookup: CDR1 WNHNN, CDR2 SYGVQD (reference sequence). The sequencing here drew on blood, taken before dendritic cell vaccination. The source of this sequence is a human donor with glioblastoma. The chain links TRBV10-1 to TRBJ2-2, with a weak D call TRBD2 (6 bases). CDR3 protein: CASPEWEVYTGELFF. The CDR3, as DNA: TGCGCCAGCCCTGAGTGGGAGGTATACACCGGGGAGCTGTTTTTT.